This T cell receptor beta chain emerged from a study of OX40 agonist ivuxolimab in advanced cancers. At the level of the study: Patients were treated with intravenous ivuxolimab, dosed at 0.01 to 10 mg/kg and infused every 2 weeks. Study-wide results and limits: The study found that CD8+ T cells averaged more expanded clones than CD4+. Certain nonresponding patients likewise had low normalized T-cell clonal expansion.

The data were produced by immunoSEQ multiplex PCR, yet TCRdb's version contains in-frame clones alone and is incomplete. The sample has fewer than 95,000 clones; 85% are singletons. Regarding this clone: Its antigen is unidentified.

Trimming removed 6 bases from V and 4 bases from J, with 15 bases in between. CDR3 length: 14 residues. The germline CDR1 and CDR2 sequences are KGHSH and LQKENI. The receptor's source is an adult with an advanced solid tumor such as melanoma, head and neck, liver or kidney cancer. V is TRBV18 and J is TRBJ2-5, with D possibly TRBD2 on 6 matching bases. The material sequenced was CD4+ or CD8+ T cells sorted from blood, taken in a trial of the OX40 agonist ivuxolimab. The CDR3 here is CASSQSRGGETQYF. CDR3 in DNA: TGTGCCAGCTCTCAGTCGAGGGGAGGAGAGACCCAGTACTTC.